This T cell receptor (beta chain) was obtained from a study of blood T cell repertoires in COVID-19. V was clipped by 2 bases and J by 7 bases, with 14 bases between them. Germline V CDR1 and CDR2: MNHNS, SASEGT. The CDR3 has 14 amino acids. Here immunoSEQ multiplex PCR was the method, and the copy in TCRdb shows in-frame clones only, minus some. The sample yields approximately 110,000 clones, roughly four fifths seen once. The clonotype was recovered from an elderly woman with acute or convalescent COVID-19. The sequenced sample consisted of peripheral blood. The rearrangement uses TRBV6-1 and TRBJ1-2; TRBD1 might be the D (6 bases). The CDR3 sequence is CASSEQGSFFGYTF. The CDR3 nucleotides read TGTGCCAGCAGTGAACAGGGGTCCTTCTTTGGCTACACCTTC.